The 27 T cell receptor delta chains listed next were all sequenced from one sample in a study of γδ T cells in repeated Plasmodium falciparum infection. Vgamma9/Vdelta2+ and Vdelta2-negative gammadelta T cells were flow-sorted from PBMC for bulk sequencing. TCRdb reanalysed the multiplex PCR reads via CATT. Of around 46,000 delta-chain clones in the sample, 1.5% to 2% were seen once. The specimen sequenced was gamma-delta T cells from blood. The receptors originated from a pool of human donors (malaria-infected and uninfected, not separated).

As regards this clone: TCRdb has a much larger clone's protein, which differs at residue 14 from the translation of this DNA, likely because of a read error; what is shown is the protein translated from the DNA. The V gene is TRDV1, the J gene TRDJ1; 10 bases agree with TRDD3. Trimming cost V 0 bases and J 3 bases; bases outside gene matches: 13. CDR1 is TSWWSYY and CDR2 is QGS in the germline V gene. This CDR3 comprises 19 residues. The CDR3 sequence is CALGELPCLGDTLADKLIF. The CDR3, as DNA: TGTGCTCTTGGGGAACTACCCTGCTTGGGGGATACTCTCGCCGATAAACTCATCTTT.

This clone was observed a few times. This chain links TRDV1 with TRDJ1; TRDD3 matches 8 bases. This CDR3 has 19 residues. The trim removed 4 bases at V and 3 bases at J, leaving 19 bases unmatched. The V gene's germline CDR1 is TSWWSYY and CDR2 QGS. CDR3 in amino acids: CALGAYTIWGTTLADKLIF. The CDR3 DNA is TGTGCTCTTGGGGCCTATACGATCTGGGGGACTACTTTAGCCGATAAACTCATCTTT.

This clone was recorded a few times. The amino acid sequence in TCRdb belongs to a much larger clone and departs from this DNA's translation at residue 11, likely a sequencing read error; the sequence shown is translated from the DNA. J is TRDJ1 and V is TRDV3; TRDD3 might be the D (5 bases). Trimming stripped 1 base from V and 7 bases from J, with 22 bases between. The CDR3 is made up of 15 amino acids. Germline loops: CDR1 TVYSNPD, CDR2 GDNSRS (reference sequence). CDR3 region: CAFIAGVWRSGKLIF. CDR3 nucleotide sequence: TGTGCCTTTATTGCGGGGGTCTGGAGAAGCGGTAAACTCATCTTT.

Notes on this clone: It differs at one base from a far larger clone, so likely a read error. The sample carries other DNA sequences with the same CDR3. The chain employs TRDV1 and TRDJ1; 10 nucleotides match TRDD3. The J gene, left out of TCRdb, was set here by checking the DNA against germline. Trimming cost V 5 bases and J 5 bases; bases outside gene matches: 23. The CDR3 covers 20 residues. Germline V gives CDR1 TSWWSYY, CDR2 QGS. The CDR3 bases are TGTGCTCTTGGGAACCCCCAACCTATCTGGGGGATATCGGGAGGAGATAAACTCATCTTT. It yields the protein CALGNPQPIWGISGGDKLIF.

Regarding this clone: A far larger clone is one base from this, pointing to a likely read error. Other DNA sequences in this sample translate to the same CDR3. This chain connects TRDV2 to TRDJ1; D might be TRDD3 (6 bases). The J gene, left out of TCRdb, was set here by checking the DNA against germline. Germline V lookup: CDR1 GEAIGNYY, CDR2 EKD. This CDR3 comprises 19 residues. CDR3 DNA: TGTGCCTGTGACACCGTGAAGGGGATTGGTGAAGCGAACACCGACAAACTCATCTTT. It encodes CACDTVKGIGEANTDKLIF.

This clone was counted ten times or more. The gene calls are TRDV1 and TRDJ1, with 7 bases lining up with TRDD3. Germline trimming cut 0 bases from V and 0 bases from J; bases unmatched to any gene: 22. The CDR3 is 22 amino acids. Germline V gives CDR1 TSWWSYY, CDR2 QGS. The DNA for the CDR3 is TGTGCTCTTGGGGAACTTGACCTACCGCACTGGGGTTACAGAGGGTACACCGATAAACTCATCTTT. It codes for CALGELDLPHWGYRGYTDKLIF.

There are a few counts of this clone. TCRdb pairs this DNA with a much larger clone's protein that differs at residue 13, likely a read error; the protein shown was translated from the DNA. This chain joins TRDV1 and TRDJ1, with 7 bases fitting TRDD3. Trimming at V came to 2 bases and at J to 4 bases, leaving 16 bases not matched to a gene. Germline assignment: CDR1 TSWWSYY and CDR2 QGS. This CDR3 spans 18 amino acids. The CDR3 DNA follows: TGTGCTCTTGGGGAAGCTCGAACGAGGGATGGGGGAGGCGATAAACTCATCTTT. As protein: CALGEARTRDGGGDKLIF.

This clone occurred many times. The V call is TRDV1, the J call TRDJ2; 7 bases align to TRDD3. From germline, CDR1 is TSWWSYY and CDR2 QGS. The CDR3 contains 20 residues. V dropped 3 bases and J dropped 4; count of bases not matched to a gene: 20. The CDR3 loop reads CALGDPRFPLVGDPTAQLFF. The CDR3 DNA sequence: TGTGCTCTTGGGGACCCTCGGTTCCCGTTGGTGGGGGACCCGACAGCACAACTCTTCTTT.

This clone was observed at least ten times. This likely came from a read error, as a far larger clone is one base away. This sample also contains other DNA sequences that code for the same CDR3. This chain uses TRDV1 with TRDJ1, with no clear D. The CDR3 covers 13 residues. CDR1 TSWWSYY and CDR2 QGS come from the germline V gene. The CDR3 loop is CALGGFPADKLIF. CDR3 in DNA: TGTGCTCTTGGGGGGTTTCCAGCCGATAAGCTCATCTTT.

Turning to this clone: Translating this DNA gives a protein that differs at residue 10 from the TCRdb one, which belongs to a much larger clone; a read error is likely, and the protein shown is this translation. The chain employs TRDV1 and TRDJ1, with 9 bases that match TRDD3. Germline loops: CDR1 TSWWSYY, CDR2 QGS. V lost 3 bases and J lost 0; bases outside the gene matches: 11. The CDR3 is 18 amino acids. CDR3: CALGETPGGCGYTDKLIF. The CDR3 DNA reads TGTGCTCTTGGGGAGACGCCTGGGGGATGCGGGTACACCGATAAACTCATCTTT.

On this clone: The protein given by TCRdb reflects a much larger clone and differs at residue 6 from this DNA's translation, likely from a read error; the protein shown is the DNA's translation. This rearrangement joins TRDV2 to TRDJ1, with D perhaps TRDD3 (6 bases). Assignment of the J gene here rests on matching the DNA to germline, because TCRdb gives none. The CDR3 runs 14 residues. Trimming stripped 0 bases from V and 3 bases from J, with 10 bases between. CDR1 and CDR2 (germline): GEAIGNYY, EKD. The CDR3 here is CACDTTTGPDKLIF. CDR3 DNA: TGTGCCTGTGACACCACCACTGGGCCCGATAAACTCATCTTT.

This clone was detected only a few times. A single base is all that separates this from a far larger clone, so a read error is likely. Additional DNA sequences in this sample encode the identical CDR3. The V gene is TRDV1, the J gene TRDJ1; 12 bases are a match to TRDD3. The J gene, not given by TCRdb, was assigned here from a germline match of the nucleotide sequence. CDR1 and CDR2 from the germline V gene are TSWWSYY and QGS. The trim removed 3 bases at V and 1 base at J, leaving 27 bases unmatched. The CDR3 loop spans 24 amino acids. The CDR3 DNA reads TGTGCTCTTGGGGAGCTAGCGACTCCTACATTGTTGTGCGCTGGGGGATACGGCACCGATAAACTCATCTTT. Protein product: CALGELATPTLLCAGGYGTDKLIF.

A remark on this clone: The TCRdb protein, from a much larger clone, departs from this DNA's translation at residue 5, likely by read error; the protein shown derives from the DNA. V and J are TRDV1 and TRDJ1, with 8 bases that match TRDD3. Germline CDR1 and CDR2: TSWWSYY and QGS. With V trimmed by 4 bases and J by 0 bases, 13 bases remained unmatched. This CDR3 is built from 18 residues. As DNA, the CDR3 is TGTGCTCTTGGGGGCCCAGTTTGGGATACGCACAACACCGATAAACTCATCTTT. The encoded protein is CALGGPVWDTHNTDKLIF.

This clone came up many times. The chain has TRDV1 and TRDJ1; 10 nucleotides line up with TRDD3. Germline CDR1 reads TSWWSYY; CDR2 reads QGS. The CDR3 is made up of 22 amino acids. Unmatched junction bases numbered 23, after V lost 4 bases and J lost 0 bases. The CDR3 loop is CALGGLGSSRTGGYVDTDKLIF. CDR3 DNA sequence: TGTGCTCTTGGGGGACTGGGATCAAGTCGTACCGGGGGATACGTCGACACCGATAAACTCATCTTT.

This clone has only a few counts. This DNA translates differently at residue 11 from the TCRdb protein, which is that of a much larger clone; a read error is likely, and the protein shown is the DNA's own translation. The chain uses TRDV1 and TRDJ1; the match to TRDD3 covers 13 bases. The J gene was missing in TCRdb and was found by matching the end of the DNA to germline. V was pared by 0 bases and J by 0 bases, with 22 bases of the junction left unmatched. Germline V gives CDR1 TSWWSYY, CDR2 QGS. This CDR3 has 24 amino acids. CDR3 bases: TGTGCTCTTGGGGAACTTTACTCCTACTCTGGACTGGGGGATACGGAAGCGTACACCGATAAACTCATCTTT. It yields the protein CALGELYSYSGLGDTEAYTDKLIF.

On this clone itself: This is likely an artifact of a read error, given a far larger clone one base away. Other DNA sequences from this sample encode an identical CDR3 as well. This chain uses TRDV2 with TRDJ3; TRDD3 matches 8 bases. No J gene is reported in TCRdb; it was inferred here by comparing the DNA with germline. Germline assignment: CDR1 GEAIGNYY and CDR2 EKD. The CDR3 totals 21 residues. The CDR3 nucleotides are TGCGCCTGTGCGGCCTTCCGAAGTACTGGGGGTCGCTCCTGGGACACCCGACAGATGTTTTTC. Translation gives CACAAFRSTGGRSWDTRQMFF.

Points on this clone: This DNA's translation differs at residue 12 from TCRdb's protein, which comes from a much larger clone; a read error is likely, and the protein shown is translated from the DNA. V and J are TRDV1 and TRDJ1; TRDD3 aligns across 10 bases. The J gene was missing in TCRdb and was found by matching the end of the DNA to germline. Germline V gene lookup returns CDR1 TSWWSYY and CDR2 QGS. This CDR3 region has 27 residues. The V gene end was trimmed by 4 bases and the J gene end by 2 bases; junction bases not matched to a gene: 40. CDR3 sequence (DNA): TGTGCTCTTGGGGGTGGTGAGTTAAGGGTAGTGCGGTTTTTGGGGGATACTAGCCCACTTCCAACCGATAAACTCATCTTT. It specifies CALGGGELRVVRFLGDTSPLPTDKLIF.

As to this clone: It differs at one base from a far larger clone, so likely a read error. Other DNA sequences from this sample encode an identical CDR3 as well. CDR3 bases: TGTGCTCTTGGGGAACTAGGTTCCTCCAGGTTACTGCAACCTTCCCTATGGGACACCCGACAGATGTTTTTC. Translation: CALGELGSSRLLQPSLWDTRQMFF. The V and J genes are TRDV1 and TRDJ3; D is perhaps TRDD2 (6 bases). The J gene, left out of TCRdb, was set here by checking the DNA against germline. The V end was cut by 0 bases, the J end by 4 bases, with 31 bases between. CDR1 is TSWWSYY, CDR2 QGS, per germline. The CDR3 contains 24 residues.

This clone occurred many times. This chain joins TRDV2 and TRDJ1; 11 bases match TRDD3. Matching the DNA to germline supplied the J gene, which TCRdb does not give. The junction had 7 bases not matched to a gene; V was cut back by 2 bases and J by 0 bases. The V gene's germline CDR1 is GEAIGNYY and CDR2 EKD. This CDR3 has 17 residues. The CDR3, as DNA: TGTGCCTGTGACAGCCTACTGGGGGATAGGTACACCGATAAACTCATCTTT. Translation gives CACDSLLGDRYTDKLIF.

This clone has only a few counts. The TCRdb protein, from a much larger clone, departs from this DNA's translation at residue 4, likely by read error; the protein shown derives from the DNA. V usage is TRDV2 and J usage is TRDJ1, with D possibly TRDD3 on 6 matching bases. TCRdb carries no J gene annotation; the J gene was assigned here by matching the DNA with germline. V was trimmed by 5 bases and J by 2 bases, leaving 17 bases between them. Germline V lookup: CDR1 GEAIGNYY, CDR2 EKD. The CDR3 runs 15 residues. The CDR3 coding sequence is TGTGCCTGTGGTCCTGCGTCACTGGGTACCGATAAACTCATCTTT. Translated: CACGPASLGTDKLIF.

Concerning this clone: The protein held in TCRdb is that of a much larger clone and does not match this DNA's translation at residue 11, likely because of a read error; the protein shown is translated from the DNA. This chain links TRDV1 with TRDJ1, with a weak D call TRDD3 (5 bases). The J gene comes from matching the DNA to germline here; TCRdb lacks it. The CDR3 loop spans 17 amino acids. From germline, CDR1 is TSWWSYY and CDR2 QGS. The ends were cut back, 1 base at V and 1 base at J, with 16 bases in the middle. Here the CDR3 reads CALGEPPHWPSTDKLIF. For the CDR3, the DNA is TGTGCTCTTGGGGAACCGCCACACTGGCCCAGCACCGATAAACTCATCTTT.

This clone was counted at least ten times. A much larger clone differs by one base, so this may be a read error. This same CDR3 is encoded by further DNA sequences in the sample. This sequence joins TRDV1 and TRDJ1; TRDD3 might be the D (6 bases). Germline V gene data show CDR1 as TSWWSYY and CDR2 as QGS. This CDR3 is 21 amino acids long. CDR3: CALGERSRGLPSGGYTDKLIF. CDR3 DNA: TGTGCTCTTGGGGAACGGTCTCGAGGGCTACCTTCTGGTGGATACACCGATAAGCTCATCTTT.

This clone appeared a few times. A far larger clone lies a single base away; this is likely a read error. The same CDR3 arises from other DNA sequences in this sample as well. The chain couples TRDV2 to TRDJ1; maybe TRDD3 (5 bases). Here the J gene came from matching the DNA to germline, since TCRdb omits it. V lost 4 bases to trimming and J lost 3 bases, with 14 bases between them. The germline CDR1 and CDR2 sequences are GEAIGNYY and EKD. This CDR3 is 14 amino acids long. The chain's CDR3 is CACDPLEGADKLIF. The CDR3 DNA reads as TGTGCCTGTGATCCCTTAGAGGGGGCCGATAAACTCATCTTT.

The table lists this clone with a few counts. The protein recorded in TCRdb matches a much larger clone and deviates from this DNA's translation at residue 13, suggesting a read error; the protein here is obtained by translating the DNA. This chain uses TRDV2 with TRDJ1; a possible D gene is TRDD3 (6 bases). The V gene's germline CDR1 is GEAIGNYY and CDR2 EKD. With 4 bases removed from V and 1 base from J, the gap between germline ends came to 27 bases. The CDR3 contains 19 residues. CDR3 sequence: CACDPLQSVGYLSTDKLIF. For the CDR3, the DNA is TGTGCCTGTGATCCTCTTCAATCCGTTGGATACTTAAGCACCGATAAACTCATCTTT.

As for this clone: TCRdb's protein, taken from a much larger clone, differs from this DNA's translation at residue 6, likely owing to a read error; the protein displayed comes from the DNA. The CDR3 DNA sequence: TGTGCCTGTGACTCTGCACTGGGGGATAAGGCTTTGACAGCACAACTCTTCTTT. It yields the protein CACDSALGDKALTAQLFF. The gene calls are TRDV2 and TRDJ2; 11 nucleotides agree with TRDD3. CDR1 and CDR2 (germline): GEAIGNYY, EKD. V lost 3 bases, J lost 0 bases, and 8 bases stayed unmatched. This CDR3 spans 18 amino acids.

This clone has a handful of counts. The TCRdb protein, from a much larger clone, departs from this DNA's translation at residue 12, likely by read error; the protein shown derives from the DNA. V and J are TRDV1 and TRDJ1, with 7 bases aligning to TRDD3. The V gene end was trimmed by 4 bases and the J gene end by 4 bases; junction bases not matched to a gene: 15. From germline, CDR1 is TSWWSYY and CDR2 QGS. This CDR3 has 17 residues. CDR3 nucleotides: TGTGCTCTTGGGGGAATAGGGGGGGATCTGTACAACGATAAACTCATCTTT. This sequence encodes CALGGIGGDLYNDKLIF.

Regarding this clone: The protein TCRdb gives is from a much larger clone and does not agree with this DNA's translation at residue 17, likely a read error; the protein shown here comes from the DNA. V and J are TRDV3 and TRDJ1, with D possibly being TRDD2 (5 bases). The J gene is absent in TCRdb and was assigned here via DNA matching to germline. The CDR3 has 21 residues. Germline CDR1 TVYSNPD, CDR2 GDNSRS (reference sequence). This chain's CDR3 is CAANKPPPSSTGQGYTNKLIF. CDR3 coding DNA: TGTGCCGCTAATAAACCTCCCCCTTCATCTACCGGCCAGGGGTACACCAATAAACTCATCTTT. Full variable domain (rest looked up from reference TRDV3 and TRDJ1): CDKVTQSSPDQTVASGSEVVLLCTYDTVYSNPDLFWYRIRPDYSFQFVFYGDNSRSEGADFTQGRFSVKHILTQKAFHLVISPVRTEDSATYYCAANKPPPSSTGQGYTNKLIFGKGTRVTVEP.